This passage covers 19 T cell receptor beta chains from one sample sequenced in a study of type 1 regulatory T cells (dated by TCRdb to the early 2020s). Sequenced using an Illumina MiSeq. In-frame beta chains were kept once TCRdb had trimmed the public reads at Q25 with fastp and called clones with MiXCR. Under each unique CDR3 protein, matching rows form one entry showing the most common genes and DNA. Counted in this sample were 88,000 or so distinct CDR3 sequences; roughly a third of them appeared once. The leading ten clones occupy about 2% of the sample. Material for sequencing was CD4+ T cells, either the whole sample or a sorted fraction (not recorded which). Source of these receptors: a human donor in good health.

This chain links TRBV19 with TRBJ2-4; TRBD1 aligns across 9 bases. Per the germline V gene, CDR1 is LNHDA and CDR2 is SQIVND (reference sequence). Trimming cost V 9 bases and J 7 bases; bases outside gene matches: 7. CDR3 length equals 13 residues. CDR3 sequence reads: CASQVTGGNIQYF. For the CDR3, the DNA is TGTGCCAGCCAGGTCACAGGGGGCAACATTCAGTACTTC.

The V and J genes are TRBV20-1 and TRBJ2-7; no definite D call. The CDR3 has 13 amino acids. The V and J ends lost 5 bases and 0 bases respectively, with 11 bases between them. In germline, CDR1 is DFQATT, CDR2 SNEGSKA (reference sequence). This CDR3 is CSAQDQSSYEQYF. The CDR3 DNA reads TGCAGTGCTCAGGACCAAAGCTCCTACGAGCAGTACTTC.

This clonotype showed up just a few times. The chain combines TRBV24-1 with TRBJ2-2, with D perhaps being TRBD1 or TRBD2 (5 bases each). With 4 bases removed from V and 6 bases from J, the gap between germline ends came to 5 bases. The germline CDR1 and CDR2 sequences are KGHDR and SFDVKD. This CDR3 has 12 residues. As DNA, the CDR3 is TGTGCCACCAGTGAGGGGGCCGGGGAGCTGTTTTTT. This translates into CATSEGAGELFF.

This clonotype was counted a few times. The J gene is TRBJ2-1, the V gene TRBV29-1; 7 bases map to TRBD1. Germline V gene sequence: CDR1 SQVTM, CDR2 ANQGSEA. The V and J ends lost 7 bases and 7 bases, in that order; junction bases with no gene match: 7. The CDR3 has 12 amino acids. CDR3 residues: CSGDWTGNEQFF. Written as DNA, the CDR3 is TGCAGCGGGGATTGGACAGGAAATGAGCAGTTCTTC.

The gene calls are TRBV27 and TRBJ2-3; D remains ambiguous. This CDR3 is 12 amino acids long. CDR1 and CDR2 from the germline V gene are MNHEY and SMNVEV (reference sequence). V lost 3 bases, J lost 7 bases, and 8 bases lay in between. The CDR3: CASSFQRNTQYF. The DNA for the CDR3 is TGTGCCAGCAGTTTCCAACGTAATACGCAGTATTTT.

Only a few counts were recorded for this clonotype. The chain joins TRBV7-3 to TRBJ2-1; the D is unclear. V dropped 4 bases and J dropped 3 bases, with 10 bases sitting between them. This CDR3 contains 14 residues. CDR1 is SGHTA, CDR2 FQGTGA, per germline. The CDR3 protein is CASSSAALYNEQFF. The CDR3 DNA sequence: TGTGCCAGCAGCTCCGCGGCCCTCTACAATGAGCAGTTCTTC.

The chain uses TRBV20-1 and TRBJ2-1; tentative D call: TRBD2 (5 bases). V shed 0 bases and J shed 0 bases, with 15 bases lying between them. The CDR3 runs to 17 residues. Germline CDR1 reads DFQATT; CDR2 reads SNEGSKA (reference sequence). CDR3 region: CSARDPQRISSYNEQFF. The CDR3 DNA reads as TGCAGTGCTAGAGATCCCCAGCGGATTTCCTCCTACAATGAGCAGTTCTTC.

The chain links TRBV27 to TRBJ2-1; 7 bases are a match to TRBD2. V dropped 4 bases and J dropped 1; count of bases not matched to a gene: 10. The germline V gene encodes CDR1 MNHEY and CDR2 SMNVEV (reference sequence). This CDR3 has 17 amino acids. The CDR3: CASSSPMRESSYNEQFF. The CDR3 DNA reads as TGTGCCAGCAGTTCCCCCATGCGGGAGTCTTCCTACAATGAGCAGTTCTTC.

This chain uses TRBV28 with TRBJ2-7; 7 nucleotides match TRBD1. CDR1 and CDR2 from the germline V gene are MDHEN and SYDVKM. The CDR3 has 16 residues. V lost 7 bases, J lost 2 bases, and 14 bases stayed unmatched. The CDR3 reads CASTTIGGSTPYEQYF. The CDR3, as DNA: TGTGCCAGCACCACTATAGGGGGCTCGACCCCCTACGAGCAGTACTTC.

The chain couples TRBV20-1 to TRBJ1-5; tentative D call: TRBD1 (6 bases). CDR1 is DFQATT and CDR2 is SNEGSKA in the germline V gene (reference sequence). This CDR3 has 14 residues. The V and J ends lost 5 bases and 3 bases respectively, with 14 bases between them. CDR3: CSADQGTYNQPQHF. CDR3 nucleotides: TGCAGTGCTGATCAGGGGACTTACAATCAGCCCCAGCATTTT.

The gene calls are TRBV5-1 and TRBJ2-5, with D possibly matching TRBD2 (6 bases). Deletions cut 1 base from V and 5 bases from J, with 18 bases between. CDR3 length equals 16 residues. Germline loops: CDR1 SGHRS, CDR2 YFSETQ. DNA for the CDR3: TGCGCCAGCAGCTTGTCCGGGAGCGCCGACAAGGAGACCCAGTACTTC. Encoded protein: CASSLSGSADKETQYF.

This clonotype was seen a handful of times. The chain combines TRBV27 with TRBJ1-1; tentative D call: TRBD1 (5 bases). V gave up 4 bases and J gave up 5 bases, with 20 bases separating them. CDR1 is MNHEY, CDR2 SMNVEV, per germline (reference sequence). The CDR3 contains 16 residues. CDR3 sequence reads: CASSSGFGTLGTEAFF. CDR3 nucleotides: TGTGCCAGCAGTTCCGGGTTCGGGACCTTGGGGACTGAAGCTTTCTTT.

This sequence joins TRBV28 and TRBJ2-7, with 7 bases that match TRBD2. CDR1 is MDHEN and CDR2 is SYDVKM in the germline V gene. CDR3 length: 15 residues. V lost 5 bases, J lost 3 bases, and 10 bases stayed unmatched. The CDR3 sequence is CASSPGGSSGYEQYF. The CDR3 DNA reads TGTGCCAGCAGTCCCGGGGGGAGTAGCGGCTACGAGCAGTACTTC.

The chain has TRBV7-8 and TRBJ1-5, with 7 nucleotides matching TRBD1. This CDR3 spans 17 amino acids. Germline V lookup: CDR1 SGHVS, CDR2 FQNEAQ. V was clipped by 5 bases and J by 0 bases; unmatched bases: 10. CDR3 in amino acids: CASSPAGGFFSNQPQHF. CDR3 in DNA: TGTGCCAGCAGCCCGGCAGGGGGGTTTTTTAGCAATCAGCCCCAGCATTTT.

This clonotype appeared a few times. The chain uses TRBV7-2 and TRBJ2-3, with D hard to call. The V and J ends lost 5 bases and 5 bases respectively, with 17 bases between them. In germline, CDR1 is SGHTA, CDR2 FQGNSA. The CDR3 sequence is 15 residues long. The CDR3 loop reads CASSLKFVSQDTQYF. The CDR3 region has the DNA TGTGCCAGCAGCCTCAAGTTTGTATCGCAAGATACGCAGTATTTT.

This clonotype appeared many times. The gene calls are TRBV27 and TRBJ2-1; 11 bases are a match to TRBD2. V dropped 3 bases and J dropped 0; count of bases not matched to a gene: 10. The CDR3 is made up of 19 amino acids. Looked up from germline, CDR1 is MNHEY and CDR2 is SMNVEV (reference sequence). The DNA of the CDR3 is TGTGCCAGCAGTTTTATCGCTAGCGGGAGGACTAGCTCCTACAATGAGCAGTTCTTC. Its protein is CASSFIASGRTSSYNEQFF.

The chain couples TRBV20-1 to TRBJ1-6, with a weak D call TRBD1 (5 bases). The V end lost 2 bases, the J end lost 7 bases, and 15 bases lay between the germline ends. The CDR3 is 15 residues long. CDR1 and CDR2 from the germline V gene are DFQATT and SNEGSKA (reference sequence). CDR3 sequence (DNA): TGCAGTGCTAGACTCCAGGGAAATCGGAATTCACCCCTCCACTTT. Amino acid sequence: CSARLQGNRNSPLHF.

The genes are TRBV6-1 and TRBJ2-3; the match to TRBD2 covers 8 bases. V shed 4 bases, J shed 2 bases, and the junction held 5 bases outside the gene matches. Germline assignment: CDR1 MNHNS and CDR2 SASEGT. This CDR3 has 15 residues. CDR3 protein: CASSGAGALTDTQYF. In DNA, the CDR3 is TGTGCCAGCAGTGGAGCGGGAGCCCTCACAGATACGCAGTATTTT.

This clonotype has a single count. V and J are TRBV6-1 and TRBJ2-1; D might be TRBD2 (5 bases). V lost 3 bases and J 1 base, leaving 10 bases between the germline ends. The CDR3 is made up of 15 amino acids. Germline loops: CDR1 MNHNS, CDR2 SASEGT. The CDR3: CASSDGGSSYNEQFF. Written as DNA, the CDR3 is TGTGCCAGCAGTGATGGCGGGTCGTCCTACAATGAGCAGTTCTTC.